This passage covers 31 T cell receptor beta chains from one sample sequenced in a study of neoadjuvant anti-PD-1 for oral cavity cancer. This table comes from immunoSEQ multiplex PCR, and its TCRdb copy is limited to in-frame clones, with some not included. The profile covers about 61,000 clones, with around four fifths appearing a single time and just over 2.5% taken by the ten largest. Source: PBMCs, taken before nivolumab (anti-PD-1) treatment. The source of these receptors is a person between 40 and 79 years old with oral cavity squamous cell carcinoma.

This clone has more than one count but fewer than ten. The chain links TRBV28 to TRBJ1-2; 10 positions agree with TRBD1. The CDR3 has 15 amino acids. J was trimmed by 0 bases and V by 5 bases; bases with no gene match: 3. Germline CDR1 MDHEN, CDR2 SYDVKM. This CDR3 reads CASSPGTGANYGYTF. The CDR3 DNA is TGTGCCAGCAGTCCAGGGACAGGGGCTAACTATGGCTACACCTTC.

The CDR3 reads CASSPKAVGNTGELFF. The DNA for the CDR3 is TGCGCCAGCAGCCCGAAAGCGGTGGGTAACACCGGGGAGCTGTTTTTT. This rearrangement joins TRBV5-1 to TRBJ2-2; D perhaps matches TRBD2 (5 bases). V was cut by 4 bases and J by 2 bases, with 15 bases left in between. Germline V CDR1 and CDR2: SGHRS, YFSETQ. This CDR3 is 16 amino acids long.

Only a few counts were recorded for this clone. This sequence joins TRBV19 and TRBJ1-5, with unresolved D. The V end lost 3 bases, the J end lost 0 bases, and 9 bases lay between the germline ends. Looked up from germline, CDR1 is LNHDA and CDR2 is SQIVND (reference sequence). This CDR3 contains 15 residues. The CDR3 DNA reads as TGTGCCAGTAGTATGGGCAGAAATAGCAATCAGCCCCAGCATTTT. Translated: CASSMGRNSNQPQHF.

This clone came up a few times. V gene TRBV28 combines with J gene TRBJ1-2; a weak D match, TRBD1 (5 bases). Germline V lookup: CDR1 MDHEN, CDR2 SYDVKM. Trimming stripped 1 base from V and 7 bases from J, with 16 bases between. The CDR3 totals 15 residues. CDR3 protein: CASSLFGRVRGGYTF. The CDR3 DNA is TGTGCCAGCAGTTTATTTGGCAGGGTGAGAGGTGGCTACACCTTC.

The genes are TRBV6-1 and TRBJ1-2, with D possibly being TRBD1 (5 bases). The CDR3 extends over 12 amino acids. Germline V gene lookup returns CDR1 MNHNS and CDR2 SASEGT. V was shortened by 5 bases and J by 4 bases, with 8 bases between the two germline ends. CDR3 protein: CASSHDSYGYTF. DNA for the CDR3: TGTGCCAGCAGTCACGACAGCTATGGCTACACCTTC.

This clone was counted between two and nine times. The rearrangement uses TRBV19 and TRBJ1-1, with TRBD1 matching over 7 bases. This CDR3 comprises 13 residues. Germline V CDR1 and CDR2: LNHDA, SQIVND (reference sequence). J was trimmed by 2 bases and V by 11 bases; bases with no gene match: 8. CDR3 amino acids: CAGRSGGNTEAFF. CDR3 sequence (DNA): TGTGCCGGTCGATCAGGGGGAAACACTGAAGCTTTCTTT.

This chain connects TRBV15 to TRBJ2-7; 11 bases map to TRBD1. This CDR3 spans 15 amino acids. Germline loops: CDR1 LNHNV, CDR2 YYDKDF (reference sequence). V was pared by 2 bases and J by 4 bases, with 4 bases of the junction left unmatched. The chain's CDR3 is CATSRSGTGGYEQYF. CDR3 sequence (DNA): TGTGCCACCAGCAGATCCGGGACAGGGGGTTACGAGCAGTACTTC.

The chain carries TRBV29-1 and TRBJ1-2; maybe TRBD1 (6 bases). This CDR3 has 15 residues. The germline CDR1 and CDR2 sequences are SQVTM and ANQGSEA. V was cut by 7 bases and J by 0 bases, with 18 bases left in between. CDR3 bases: TGCAGCGCCCCCAGGGGAGGGCTCTCTAACTATGGCTACACCTTC. As protein: CSAPRGGLSNYGYTF.

The chain recombines TRBV5-1 with TRBJ2-7, with TRBD1 identical over 7 bases. Germline lookup yields CDR1 SGHRS and CDR2 YFSETQ. V dropped 4 bases and J dropped 0; count of bases not matched to a gene: 10. The length of the CDR3 is 16 residues. This CDR3 is CASSPGTATYSYEQYF. The CDR3 nucleotides are TGCGCCAGCAGCCCAGGGACAGCGACTTACTCCTACGAGCAGTACTTC.

The V gene is TRBV19, the J gene TRBJ2-3; maybe TRBD1 (5 bases). Trimming took off 6 bases at V and 4 bases at J, with 14 bases between the two ends. CDR1 LNHDA and CDR2 SQIVND come from the germline V gene (reference sequence). This CDR3 has 14 residues. The CDR3 sequence: CASRTRERADTQYF. The CDR3 nucleotides are TGTGCCAGTAGGACCAGGGAAAGGGCAGATACGCAGTATTTT.

The chain joins TRBV5-4 to TRBJ2-1, with TRBD2 matching over 9 bases. Germline V gene data show CDR1 as SGHNT and CDR2 as YYREEE (reference sequence). The CDR3 has 16 amino acids. The V and J ends lost 0 bases and 7 bases, in that order; junction bases with no gene match: 8. CDR3 protein: CASSLAILAGGNEQFF. Written as DNA, the CDR3 is TGTGCCAGCAGCTTGGCCATTCTGGCGGGGGGGAATGAGCAGTTCTTC.

This clone was seen a few times. The rearrangement joins TRBV28 to TRBJ1-5; D gene unclear. Per the germline V gene, CDR1 is MDHEN and CDR2 is SYDVKM. The CDR3 is made up of 20 amino acids. V lost 7 bases and J lost 0, with 28 bases in between. Here the CDR3 DNA reads TGTGCCAGCACCGTTCCCCAGGTTCGGAGCAGTTCGCGTAGCAATCAGCCCCAGCATTTT. It yields the protein CASTVPQVRSSSRSNQPQHF.

The rearrangement links TRBV27 to TRBJ1-4; D remains unclear. Germline CDR1 is MNHEY and CDR2 is SMNVEV (reference sequence). With 5 bases removed from V and 0 bases from J, the gap between germline ends came to 10 bases. The CDR3 runs 15 residues. The CDR3 bases are TGTGCCAGCAGTCCTTACGGCGCAACTAATGAAAAACTGTTTTTT. Its translation: CASSPYGATNEKLFF. The whole variable domain, filled in from reference TRBV27 and TRBJ1-4, reads EAQVTQNPRYLITVTGKKLTVTCSQNMNHEYMSWYRQDPGLGLRQIYYSMNVEVTDKGDVPEGYKVSRKEKRNFPLILESPSPNQTSLYFCASSPYGATNEKLFFGSGTQLSVL.

The genes are TRBV5-6 and TRBJ2-1; the D is unclear. Trimming shortened V by 2 bases and J by 6 bases, and 3 bases separated the two germline ends. The germline V gene encodes CDR1 SGHDT and CDR2 YYEEEE. The CDR3 runs to 11 residues. In DNA, the CDR3 is TGTGCCAGCAGCTTTGGCAATGAGCAGTTCTTC. This codes for CASSFGNEQFF. The full variable domain, rest sourced from reference TRBV5-6 and TRBJ2-1, is DAGVTQSPTHLIKTRGQQVTLRCSPKSGHDTVSWYQQALGQGPQFIFQYYEEEERQRGNFPDRFSGHQFPNYSSELNVNALLLGDSALYLCASSFGNEQFFGPGTRLTVL.

The chain has TRBV15 and TRBJ2-1; TRBD2 matches 8 bases. With V trimmed by 1 base and J by 10 bases, 18 bases remained unmatched. CDR1 and CDR2 (germline): LNHNV, YYDKDF (reference sequence). CDR3 size: 18 residues. The CDR3 reads CATSRALATSGHLGEQFF. As DNA, the CDR3 is TGTGCCACCAGCAGAGCACTAGCTACTAGCGGCCACCTAGGGGAGCAGTTCTTC.

This chain uses TRBV19 with TRBJ1-5; TRBD1 is a possible D gene (6 bases). CDR1 is LNHDA, CDR2 SQIVND, per germline (reference sequence). CDR3 length equals 13 residues. The V and J ends lost 4 bases and 7 bases respectively, with 11 bases between them. The DNA for the CDR3 is TGTGCCAGTAGTACCTTCAGGGGACAGCCCCAGCATTTT. Its translation is CASSTFRGQPQHF.

The CDR3 region has the DNA TGTGCCAGTAGTGAGGGCCGGGGCCTTCCAAGTGGCTACACCTTC. Amino acid sequence: CASSEGRGLPSGYTF. V is TRBV19 and J is TRBJ1-2, with D possibly TRBD1 on 5 matching bases. The germline CDR1 and CDR2 sequences are LNHDA and SQIVND (reference sequence). The CDR3 length is 15 residues. V lost 5 bases and J lost 7, with 20 bases in between.

In this sample, this clone turned up once. The genes are TRBV6-5 and TRBJ1-1; 10 bases match TRBD1. The CDR3 has 15 amino acids. Germline V CDR1 and CDR2: MNHEY, SVGAGI. Trimming removed 7 bases from V and 0 bases from J; junction bases left unmatched: 5. CDR3 nucleotide sequence: TGTGCCAGCATTACGGACAGGGGGATGAACACTGAAGCTTTCTTT. Translated, it gives CASITDRGMNTEAFF.

This clone has a single count. V usage is TRBV5-1 and J usage is TRBJ2-7, with D possibly TRBD2 on 7 matching bases. Germline values: CDR1 SGHRS, CDR2 YFSETQ. The CDR3 is 15 residues long. V lost 0 bases and J lost 2, with 12 bases in between. Here the CDR3 reads CASSLEEGGTYEQYF. The CDR3 coding sequence is TGCGCCAGCAGCTTGGAAGAGGGGGGGACCTACGAGCAGTACTTC.

The gene calls are TRBV7-3 and TRBJ1-1, with 7 bases matching TRBD1. The germline CDR1 and CDR2 sequences are SGHTA and FQGTGA. The CDR3 is made up of 13 amino acids. V lost 10 bases and J lost 0; bases outside the gene matches: 5. In DNA, the CDR3 is TGTGCCACCGCACAGGGGATGAACACTGAAGCTTTCTTT. Translating gives CATAQGMNTEAFF. Full variable domain (missing parts from reference TRBV7-3 and TRBJ1-1): GAGVSQTPSNKVTEKGKYVELRCDPISGHTALYWYRQSLGQGPEFLIYFQGTGAADDSGLPNDRFFAVRPEGSVSTLKIQRTERGDSAVYLCATAQGMNTEAFFGQGTRLTVV.

As DNA, the CDR3 is TGTGCCAGCAGTCTGGGACAGGTTAATTCACCCCTCCACTTT. It encodes CASSLGQVNSPLHF. The V call is TRBV27, the J call TRBJ1-6; 8 nucleotides align to TRBD1. CDR1 is MNHEY and CDR2 is SMNVEV in the germline V gene (reference sequence). The junction had 3 bases not matched to a gene; V was cut back by 5 bases and J by 6 bases. The CDR3 contains 14 residues.

V gene TRBV28 combines with J gene TRBJ2-7, with D perhaps matching TRBD1 or TRBD2 (5 bases each). V lost 4 bases and J lost 4, with 11 bases in between. The CDR3 loop spans 13 amino acids. Germline V gene lookup returns CDR1 MDHEN and CDR2 SYDVKM. The CDR3 DNA follows: TGTGCCAGCAGTTCCGGGACGACTTACGAGCAGTACTTC. It yields the protein CASSSGTTYEQYF.

The gene calls are TRBV11-2 and TRBJ2-4, with D unresolved. The CDR3 covers 14 residues. The germline V gene has CDR1 SGHAT and CDR2 FQNNGV. V was shortened by 3 bases and J by 1 base, with 7 bases between the two germline ends. For the CDR3, the DNA is TGTGCCAGCAGCTTCAATGCGGCCAAAAACATTCAGTACTTC. Its translation: CASSFNAAKNIQYF.

The chain employs TRBV7-9 and TRBJ2-2; no definite D call. Germline CDR1 and CDR2: SEHNR and FQNEAQ (reference sequence). This CDR3 is built from 14 residues. V lost 2 bases and J lost 3, with 7 bases in between. The CDR3: CASSLTLHTGELFF. CDR3 nucleotides: TGTGCCAGCAGCTTAACTCTTCACACCGGGGAGCTGTTTTTT.

This chain uses TRBV7-8 with TRBJ2-7, with D hard to call. The CDR3 is 12 residues long. Germline-derived CDR1 and CDR2 are SGHVS and FQNEAQ. V was clipped by 10 bases and J by 7 bases, with 17 bases between them. For the CDR3, the DNA is TGTGCCACCTCGATGGCTGTAGGGGAGCAGTACTTC. Protein: CATSMAVGEQYF.

This clone has just one count. This chain joins TRBV7-3 and TRBJ2-2; 8 positions agree with TRBD1. V lost 2 bases, J lost 0 bases, and 2 bases stayed unmatched. The CDR3 has 16 amino acids. In germline, CDR1 is SGHTA, CDR2 FQGTGA. CDR3 in amino acids: CASSLGQGSNTGELFF. The CDR3 nucleotides are TGTGCCAGCAGCTTAGGACAGGGCTCGAACACCGGGGAGCTGTTTTTT.

The V and J genes are TRBV18 and TRBJ2-6; D uncertain. This CDR3 is 17 amino acids long. Per germline, CDR1 KGHSH and CDR2 LQKENI. Trimming left V 0 bases short and J 0 bases short, with 9 bases between. The CDR3: CASSPPVQLSGANVLTF. The CDR3 coding sequence is TGTGCCAGCTCACCACCGGTACAGCTCTCTGGGGCCAACGTCCTGACTTTC.

The chain recombines TRBV30 with TRBJ2-1; 9 nucleotides match TRBD1. The CDR3 runs to 15 residues. Germline V gives CDR1 GTSNPN, CDR2 SVGIG (reference sequence). The trim removed 3 bases at V and 4 bases at J, leaving 7 bases unmatched. The CDR3 region is CAWRRDRAIYNEQFF. The CDR3 DNA reads as TGTGCCTGGAGGCGGGACAGGGCTATTTACAATGAGCAGTTCTTC.

The chain links TRBV7-6 to TRBJ1-1; TRBD1 matches 7 bases. The CDR3 is 15 residues long. Germline V gene lookup returns CDR1 SGHVS and CDR2 FNYEAQ. J was trimmed by 2 bases and V by 0 bases; bases with no gene match: 3. The CDR3 DNA is TGTGCCAGCAGCTTAGCCCAGGGGGTTAACACTGAAGCTTTCTTT. Translating it yields CASSLAQGVNTEAFF.

This clone has more than one count but fewer than ten. The chain uses TRBV14 and TRBJ2-7, with 13 positions matching TRBD2. This CDR3 is built from 17 residues. Losses at the gene ends were 5 bases for V and 3 bases for J; bases not matched to a gene: 10. Germline CDR1 reads SGHDN; CDR2 reads FVKESK. CDR3 loop: CASSSGLLAGGRYEQYF. CDR3 sequence (DNA): TGTGCCAGCAGCTCAGGGTTACTAGCGGGGGGGCGCTACGAGCAGTACTTC. The full variable domain, with the rest looked up from reference TRBV14 and TRBJ2-7, is EAGVTQFPSHSVIEKGQTVTLRCDPISGHDNLYWYRRVMGKEIKFLLHFVKESKQDESGMPNNRFLAERTGGTYSTLKVQPAELEDSGVYFCASSSGLLAGGRYEQYFGPGTRLTVT.

The gene calls are TRBV5-5 and TRBJ1-2, with a tentative D call TRBD1 (5 bases). The CDR3 length is 18 residues. The V end was cut by 0 bases, the J end by 0 bases, with 18 bases between. Looked up from germline, CDR1 is SGHKS and CDR2 is YYEKEE (reference sequence). The CDR3 nucleotides are TGTGCCAGCAGCTTGGCCGGGGACGGATCCAGGGCTAACTATGGCTACACCTTC. The encoded protein is CASSLAGDGSRANYGYTF.